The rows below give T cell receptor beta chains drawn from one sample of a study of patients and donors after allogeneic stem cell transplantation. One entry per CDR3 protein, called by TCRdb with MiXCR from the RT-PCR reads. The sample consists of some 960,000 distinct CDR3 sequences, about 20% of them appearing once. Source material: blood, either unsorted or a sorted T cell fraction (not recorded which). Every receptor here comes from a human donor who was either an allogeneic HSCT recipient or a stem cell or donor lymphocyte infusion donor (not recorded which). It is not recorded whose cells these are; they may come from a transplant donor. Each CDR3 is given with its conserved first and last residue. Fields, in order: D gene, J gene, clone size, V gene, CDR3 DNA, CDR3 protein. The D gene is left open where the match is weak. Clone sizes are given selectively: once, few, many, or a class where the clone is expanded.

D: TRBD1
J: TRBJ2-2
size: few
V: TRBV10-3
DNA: TGTGCCATCAGTCCGGGACAGGGACCACCGAACACCGGGGAGCTGTTTTTT
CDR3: CAISPGQGPPNTGELFF

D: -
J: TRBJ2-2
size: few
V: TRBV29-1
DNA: TGCAGCGGAGCCCTAGGGCTGAGGGGGGAGCTGTTTTTT
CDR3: CSGALGLRGELFF

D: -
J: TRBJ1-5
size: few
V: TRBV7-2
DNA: TGTGCCAGCAGCTCACAACCGATTAGCAATCAGCCCCAGCATTTT
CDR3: CASSSQPISNQPQHF

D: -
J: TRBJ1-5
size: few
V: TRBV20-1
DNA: TGCAGTGCTAGAGATCTGCGGGAGGGTCAGCCCCAGCATTTT
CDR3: CSARDLREGQPQHF

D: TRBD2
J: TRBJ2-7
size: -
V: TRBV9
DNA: TGTGCCAGCAGCGATGGACTAGCCTTGACCTACGAGCAGTACTTC
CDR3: CASSDGLALTYEQYF

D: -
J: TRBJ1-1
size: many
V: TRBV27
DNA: TGTGCCAGCAGTTTAGGGATGAGTGAAGCTTTCTTT
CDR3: CASSLGMSEAFF

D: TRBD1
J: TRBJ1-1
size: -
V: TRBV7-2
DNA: TGTGCCAGCAGTAAAAGAAGGACAGGGAACACTGAAGCTTTCTTT
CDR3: CASSKRRTGNTEAFF

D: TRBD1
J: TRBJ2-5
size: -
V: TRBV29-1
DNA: TGCAGCGCCCGGACAGGGACAGAGACCCAGTACTTC
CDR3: CSARTGTETQYF

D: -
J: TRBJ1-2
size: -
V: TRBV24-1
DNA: TGTGCCACCTCCCCGGGAACGGGCTACACCTTC
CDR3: CATSPGTGYTF

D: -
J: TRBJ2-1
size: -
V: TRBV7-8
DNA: TGTGCCAGCAGCCCACAGACTCCATGGGGCGAGTGGAATGAGCAGTTCTTC
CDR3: CASSPQTPWGEWNEQFF

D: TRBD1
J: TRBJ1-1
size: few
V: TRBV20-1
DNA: TGCAGTGCTAGAGATAGGCGACAGGGGACCACTGAAGCTTTCTTT
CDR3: CSARDRRQGTTEAFF

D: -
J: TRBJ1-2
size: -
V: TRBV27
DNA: TGTGCCAGCAGTTTAGGGGAGGGGGGCGGCTACACCTTC
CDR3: CASSLGEGGGYTF

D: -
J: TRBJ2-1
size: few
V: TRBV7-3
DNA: TGTGCCAGCAGCTTAACGTCCGGAGAGGCGGCCCGCTCCTACAATGAGCAGTTCTTC
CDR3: CASSLTSGEAARSYNEQFF

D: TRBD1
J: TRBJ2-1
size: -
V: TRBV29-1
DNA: TGCAGGTTCGACAGGGACTACAATGAGCAGTTCTTC
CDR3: CRFDRDYNEQFF

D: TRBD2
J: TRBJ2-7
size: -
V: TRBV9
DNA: TGTGCCAGCAGCGTAGTTAGCGGGGGGTACGAGCAGTACTTC
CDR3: CASSVVSGGYEQYF

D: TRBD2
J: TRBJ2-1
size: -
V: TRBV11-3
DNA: TGTGCCAGCAGCTTATCGGCTAGCGGGAACACTAAGGCGTTCTTC
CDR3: CASSLSASGNTKAFF

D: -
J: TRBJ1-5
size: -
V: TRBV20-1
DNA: TGCAGTGCCACAAACGTGGAGGGGATGGAGGGTCAGCCCCAGCATTTT
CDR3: CSATNVEGMEGQPQHF

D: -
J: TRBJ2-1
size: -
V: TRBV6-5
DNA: TGTGCCAGCAGTTACCTACCTGTTAGAGACAATGAGCAGTTCTTC
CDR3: CASSYLPVRDNEQFF

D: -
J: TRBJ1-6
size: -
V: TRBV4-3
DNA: TGCGCCAGCAGCCAAGAATTCCCCCCTCCAGGGAGCTCCTATAATTCACCCCTCCACTTT
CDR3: CASSQEFPPPGSSYNSPLHF

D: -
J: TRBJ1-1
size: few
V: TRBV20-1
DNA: TGCAGTGCTGCCAATTGGAGGGACGACACTGAAGCTTTCTTT
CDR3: CSAANWRDDTEAFF

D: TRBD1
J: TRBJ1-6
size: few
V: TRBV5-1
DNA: TGCGCCAGCAGCTCCGGGACAGGGGTCCCTAATTCACCCCTCCACTTT
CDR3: CASSSGTGVPNSPLHF

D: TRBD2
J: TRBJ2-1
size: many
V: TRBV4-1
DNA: TGCGCCAGCAGCCAAATGGGACTAGCGTTTTCCTACAATGAGCAGTTCTTC
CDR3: CASSQMGLAFSYNEQFF

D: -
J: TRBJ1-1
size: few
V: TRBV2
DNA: TGTGCCAGCATGTCGGGGCAGGGTGTTGAAGCTTTCTTT
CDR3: CASMSGQGVEAFF

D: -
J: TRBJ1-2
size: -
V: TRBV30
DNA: TGTGCCTGGCAGTACTATGGCTACACCTTC
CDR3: CAWQYYGYTF

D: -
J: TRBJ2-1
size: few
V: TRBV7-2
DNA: TGTGCCAGCAGCTCAGAGGGACCGCAGCCCGTAAATGAGCAGTTCTTC
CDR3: CASSSEGPQPVNEQFF

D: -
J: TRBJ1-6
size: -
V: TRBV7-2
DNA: TGTGCCAGCAGCCCTCGTTTCAGGGAATTCGATTCACCCCTCCACTTT
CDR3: CASSPRFREFDSPLHF

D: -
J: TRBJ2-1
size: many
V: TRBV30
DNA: TGTGCCTCCCCAGCGGACCACTCCTACAATGAGCAGTTCTTC
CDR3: CASPADHSYNEQFF

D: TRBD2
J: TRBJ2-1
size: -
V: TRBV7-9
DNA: TGTGCCAGCAGCCCCCCGGGACTAGCGGGAGAGAGGGAGCAGTTCTTC
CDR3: CASSPPGLAGEREQFF

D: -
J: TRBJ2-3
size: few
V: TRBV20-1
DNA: TGCAGTGCTAGAGATTCGGCAGATACGCAGTATTTT
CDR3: CSARDSADTQYF